This T cell receptor (beta chain) was profiled in a study of beta chain features in type 1 diabetes. Study-wide points: Whether TCRB rearrangement is influenced by HLA type was left unresolved in this analysis. Moderately but significantly shorter TCRB CDR3s were found in Type 1 diabetes patients in all four CD4+ subsets. The similarity of naive, central memory and Treg TCRB repertoires appeared greater among patients than among healthy donors.

A remark on this clone: Its antigen is undetermined.

The isolated RNA, all of it, was reverse transcribed, so expressed TCRB transcripts were what got sequenced. Data came from immunoSEQ multiplex PCR; TCRdb stores just in-frame clones and leaves some out. The data contain 200,000 to 250,000 clones, around 14% of them singletons. Purity of each sorted population was above 95%. The sequence was collected from a man aged 30-40 years with type 1 diabetes. Sequences were obtained from naive CD4+ T cells from blood.

The CDR3, as DNA: TGTGCCAGCATGGGACAGGGGGCATCTGAAGCTTTCTTT. Its protein product is CASMGQGASEAFF. The gene calls are TRBV2 and TRBJ1-1, with 12 bases lining up with TRBD1. J gave up 6 bases and V 7 bases, and 3 bases lay outside the gene matches. Germline V gene lookup returns CDR1 SNHLY and CDR2 FYNNEI. This CDR3 region has 13 residues.